These T cell receptor beta chains were read from a single sample in a study of OX40 agonist ivuxolimab in advanced cancers. TCRdb keeps only in-frame clones here, not all; method: immunoSEQ multiplex PCR. This sample carries approximately 94,000 clones, around 93% of them seen once, and the ten largest clones take about 0.51%. The input for sequencing was CD4+ or CD8+ T cells sorted from blood, taken in a trial of the OX40 agonist ivuxolimab. The receptors shown here come from an adult with an advanced solid tumor such as melanoma, head and neck, liver or kidney cancer. Each CDR3 is given with its conserved first and last residue.

v_call,cdr3_aa
TRBV5-5,CASSPDGASTPSGFF
TRBV19,CASIGAGSTEAFF
TRBV28,CASFSTGDGYTF
TRBV7-2,CASSLPGRRSGANVLTF
TRBV6-6,CASSNRDRGQETQYF
TRBV5-1,CASSIGLAGSTDTQYF
TRBV5-1,CASSLVQGHTGELFF
TRBV6-1,CASSGGGTGAGEQYF
TRBV6-1,CASSETGLRLDF
TRBV28,CASTFPGLPTGELFF
TRBV4-3,CASSQGRDLSSYNEQFF
TRBV7-2,CASSTPRSGSVAKNIQYF
TRBV4-1,CASSPRQGSSGANVLTF
TRBV11-2,CASSFDRGNQPQHF
TRBV2,CASSVFHEQYF
TRBV5-6,CASSLAGSGGTRRF
TRBV5-1,CASSDIRGQETQYF
TRBV5-1,CASSLGLAGGPAYNEQFF
TRBV18,CASSQTGSTNEKLFF
TRBV28,CASRLGLAAYEQYF
TRBV20-1,CSASPSYEQYF
TRBV10-3,CAISASAEGTEAFF
TRBV6-1,CASSEWTSGGYEQYF
TRBV6-6,CASSYSGGNQPQHF
TRBV15,CATNRGLARDEQFF
TRBV25-1,CASSVYNEQFF
TRBV5-1,CASSARGRTEAFF
TRBV5-1,CASRGQGSNTEAFF
TRBV7-8,CASTMGARNGYTF
TRBV19,CASSIGASNSNQPQHF
TRBV19,CASSSGQGVNQPQHF
TRBV18,CASSLGLQETQYF
TRBV27,CASSLQGVGRGANVLTF
TRBV7-6,CASSLATSTDTQYF
TRBV27,CASGGLAGVEQYF
TRBV4-2,CASSQGASSTNEKLFF
TRBV28,CASSRQLNQPQHF
TRBV19,CASSIGGEHPKTQYF